The 26 T cell receptor beta chains below come from one sample, sequenced in a study of blood T cell repertoires in COVID-19. Libraries were prepared by immunoSEQ multiplex PCR; TCRdb keeps only in-frame clonotypes and omits some of them. The sample holds fewer than 600,000 clones; nearly 90% are singletons and the top ten take roughly 0.84%. The sample was peripheral blood. Source of these receptors: a man aged 18 to 29 with COVID-19, enrolled during active disease.

This clone was seen a few times. This rearrangement joins TRBV20-1 to TRBJ2-1; 12 nucleotides agree with TRBD2. The J segment lost 10 bases and the V segment lost 3 bases, leaving 19 bases of the junction unmatched. CDR1 and CDR2 (germline): DFQATT, SNEGSKA (reference sequence). The CDR3 contains 18 residues. The CDR3 sequence is CSASFGIGLAGGPGEQFF. In DNA form, the CDR3 reads TGCAGTGCTAGTTTCGGAATTGGGCTAGCGGGGGGGCCTGGGGAGCAGTTCTTC.

The CDR3 DNA reads TGTGCCAGCAGCCCGGGACTTATAGAGACCCAGTACTTC. Residues: CASSPGLIETQYF. The chain combines TRBV3-1 (or the pseudogene TRBV3-2) with TRBJ2-5; TRBD2 might be the D (6 bases). The germline CDR1 and CDR2 sequences are LGHDT and YNNKEL (reference sequence). This CDR3 spans 13 amino acids. The V end lost 4 bases, the J end lost 4 bases, and 10 bases lay between the germline ends.

This clone was recorded only once. The CDR3 nucleotides read TGCGCCAGCACAGTACAGGGGAAGGGGACTAATGAAAAACTGTTTTTT. Amino acids: CASTVQGKGTNEKLFF. The genes are TRBV10-2 and TRBJ1-4, with TRBD1 matching 7 bases. Looked up from germline, CDR1 is WSHSY and CDR2 is SAAADI. The CDR3 has 16 amino acids. V dropped 7 bases and J dropped 2; count of bases not matched to a gene: 10.

This clone was counted only a few times. This chain connects TRBV29-1 to TRBJ2-3; 10 bases align to TRBD1. The germline gives CDR1 SQVTM, CDR2 ANQGSEA. CDR3 size: 14 residues. The V gene end was trimmed by 6 bases and the J gene end by 6 bases; junction bases not matched to a gene: 9. The CDR3 loop is CSVSPGQGWDTQYF. Written as DNA, the CDR3 is TGCAGCGTCTCCCCGGGACAGGGGTGGGATACGCAGTATTTT.

This clone was found once. V usage is TRBV24-1 and J usage is TRBJ2-1, with a tentative D call TRBD1 (5 bases). There are 17 residues in the CDR3. Germline assignment: CDR1 KGHDR and CDR2 SFDVKD. Trimming stripped 0 bases from V and 5 bases from J, with 16 bases between. CDR3 nucleotide sequence: TGTGCCACCAGTGATTTGCAACAGGTTAATGGGGACAATGAGCAGTTCTTC. It yields the protein CATSDLQQVNGDNEQFF.

The chain links TRBV6-5 to TRBJ2-2; D is undetermined. The ends were cut back, 6 bases at V and 1 base at J, with 9 bases in the middle. Germline CDR1 reads MNHEY; CDR2 reads SVGAGI. The CDR3 is 14 residues long. CDR3 sequence reads: CASRSNWNTGELFF. The CDR3 DNA is TGTGCCAGCAGAAGCAACTGGAACACCGGGGAGCTGTTTTTT.

This sequence joins TRBV4-2 and TRBJ1-1; 11 bases fit TRBD1. In germline, CDR1 is LGHNA, CDR2 YNFKEQ. V trimming: 0 bases; J trimming: 11 bases; junction bases outside the gene matches: 8. The CDR3 contains 15 residues. CDR3 bases: TGTGCCAGCAGCCAAGAGGCCGGACAGGGGGCGGTGGCTTTCTTT. It encodes CASSQEAGQGAVAFF.

CDR3 nucleotide sequence: TGTGCCAGCAGGCCGGGACAGGGGGCCTACAATGAGCAGTTCTTC. Its protein product is CASRPGQGAYNEQFF. The V gene is TRBV9, the J gene TRBJ2-1; 11 bases fit TRBD1. Germline V lookup: CDR1 SGDLS, CDR2 YYNGEE. The V segment lost 5 bases and the J segment 2 bases; nucleotides outside the gene matches: 3. The CDR3 is made up of 15 amino acids.

The chain couples TRBV12-5 to TRBJ2-3; 8 nucleotides align to TRBD2. The CDR3 extends over 15 amino acids. J was trimmed by 3 bases and V by 5 bases; bases with no gene match: 7. Germline loops: CDR1 LGHNT, CDR2 FRNRAP. The CDR3, as DNA: TGTGCTAGTGGTCCGGGGGCGGGGGGAACAGATACGCAGTATTTT. This codes for CASGPGAGGTDTQYF. Based on the CDR3 plus reference TRBV12-5 and TRBJ2-3, the full variable domain is DARVTQTPRHKVTEMGQEVTMRCQPILGHNTVFWYRQTMMQGLELLAYFRNRAPLDDSGMPKDRFSAEMPDATLATLKIQPSEPRDSAVYFCASGPGAGGTDTQYFGPGTRLTVL.

The chain employs TRBV25-1 and TRBJ2-7; 10 bases align to TRBD2. The CDR3 contains 15 residues. Trimming took 7 bases from V and 5 from J; bases not matched to a gene: 11. Germline V gene data show CDR1 as MGHDK and CDR2 as SYGVNS. The CDR3 DNA sequence: TGTGCCAGCACTAAATCCGGGACTAGCGCCGACGAGCAGTACTTC. This encodes CASTKSGTSADEQYF.

The CDR3: CASSKRGSALGGPNTGELFF. CDR3 DNA sequence: TGTGCCAGCAGCAAACGGGGTTCAGCATTGGGGGGGCCGAACACCGGGGAGCTGTTTTTT. The chain carries TRBV21-1 and TRBJ2-2; the DNA was not compared with TRBD2, the D call given in the table. TRBV21-1 is recorded as a pseudogene. This CDR3 region has 20 residues.

This chain joins TRBV6-5 and TRBJ1-3, with 9 positions matching TRBD1. Trimming took 6 bases from V and 4 from J; bases not matched to a gene: 7. This CDR3 region has 15 residues. From germline, CDR1 is MNHEY and CDR2 SVGAGI. CDR3 DNA: TGTGCCAGCAGACCCGGGACAGGGACAGGAAACACCATATATTTT. Translating it yields CASRPGTGTGNTIYF.

The chain combines TRBV9 with TRBJ2-7; 12 positions agree with TRBD1. CDR1 is SGDLS and CDR2 is YYNGEE in the germline V gene. The CDR3 totals 16 residues. V trimming: 4 bases; J trimming: 6 bases; junction bases outside the gene matches: 11. The CDR3: CASSPPQGTGGGEQYF. The CDR3 DNA follows: TGTGCCAGCAGCCCCCCTCAGGGGACAGGGGGCGGCGAGCAGTACTTC.

The chain couples TRBV6-5 to TRBJ2-3; TRBD1 might be the D (5 bases). Germline V gene sequence: CDR1 MNHEY, CDR2 SVGAGI. The CDR3 runs to 11 residues. Trimming cost V 7 bases and J 7 bases, with 9 bases left between them. CDR3 DNA sequence: TGTGCCAGCACCGCAGGGAATACGCAGTATTTT. This encodes CASTAGNTQYF.

Only one count was recorded for this clone. CDR3 nucleotides: TGTGCCATCAGTGCGCAGGGGCGGGAGTACACTGAAGCTTTCTTT. It codes for CAISAQGREYTEAFF. V usage is TRBV10-3 and J usage is TRBJ1-1, with D perhaps matching TRBD1 (6 bases). The ends were cut back, 4 bases at V and 3 bases at J, with 15 bases in the middle. There are 15 residues in the CDR3. CDR1 ENHRY and CDR2 SYGVKD come from the germline V gene.

CDR3 bases: TGTGCCAGCAGCGTAACGACCCACAGGGTCCATAGCAATCAGCCCCAGCATTTT. It codes for CASSVTTHRVHSNQPQHF. The rearrangement uses TRBV7-9 and TRBJ1-5; weak D call: TRBD1 (6 bases). Germline assignment: CDR1 SEHNR and CDR2 FQNEAQ (reference sequence). V lost 5 bases and J lost 0, with 20 bases in between. The CDR3 has 18 amino acids.

The chain is built from TRBV3-1 (or the pseudogene TRBV3-2) and TRBJ2-6, with 12 bases matching TRBD1. Germline V gene data show CDR1 as LGHDT and CDR2 as YNNKEL (reference sequence). The CDR3 is 17 amino acids. Trimming took 4 bases from V and 2 from J; bases not matched to a gene: 3. This chain's CDR3 is CASSPGQGAPGANVLTF. The CDR3 DNA is TGTGCCAGCAGCCCGGGACAGGGGGCGCCTGGGGCCAACGTCCTGACTTTC.

This chain links TRBV7-8 with TRBJ2-1, with TRBD2 identical over 11 bases. Looked up from germline, CDR1 is SGHVS and CDR2 is FQNEAQ. This CDR3 contains 15 residues. The V gene end was trimmed by 8 bases and the J gene end by 7 bases; junction bases not matched to a gene: 10. CDR3 residues: CASVIAGGFNNEQFF. The CDR3 coding sequence is TGTGCCAGCGTCATAGCGGGGGGGTTTAATAATGAGCAGTTCTTC.

As DNA, the CDR3 is TGCAGCGCCGAGGGGGGGGAAGCAGAGACCCAGTACTTC. As protein: CSAEGGEAETQYF. This sequence joins TRBV29-1 and TRBJ2-5, with a possible D match to TRBD2 (7 bases). This CDR3 has 13 amino acids. V lost 7 bases to trimming and J lost 4 bases, with 16 bases between them. The germline V gene has CDR1 SQVTM and CDR2 ANQGSEA.

The V gene is TRBV2, the J gene TRBJ1-1; TRBD1 is a possible D gene (5 bases). The V gene's germline CDR1 is SNHLY and CDR2 FYNNEI. The CDR3 sequence is 13 residues long. Trimming left V 0 bases short and J 10 bases short, with 12 bases between. The CDR3 reads CASSEAPLGGAFF. In nucleotides, the CDR3 is TGTGCCAGCAGTGAAGCCCCTCTCGGGGGAGCTTTCTTT.

J is TRBJ1-1 and V is TRBV20-1, with TRBD1 as a possible D gene (6 bases). V dropped 3 bases and J dropped 10 bases, with 12 bases sitting between them. The CDR3 loop spans 11 amino acids. In germline, CDR1 is DFQATT, CDR2 SNEGSKA (reference sequence). CDR3 amino acids: CSASGQGRAFF. The CDR3 nucleotides are TGCAGTGCTAGCGGGCAGGGGAGAGCTTTCTTT.

This clone was counted a single time. The rearrangement uses TRBV2 and TRBJ1-2; 8 nucleotides agree with TRBD1. The CDR3 has 10 residues. Germline V CDR1 and CDR2: SNHLY, FYNNEI. V lost 8 bases, J lost 7 bases, and 0 bases stayed unmatched. The CDR3 DNA sequence: TGTGCCAGCGACAGGGGTGGCTACACCTTC. Amino acid sequence: CASDRGGYTF.

The rearrangement joins TRBV11-2 to TRBJ2-3; TRBD1 aligns across 7 bases. The CDR3 has 14 amino acids. Germline V gene lookup returns CDR1 SGHAT and CDR2 FQNNGV. Trimming cost V 2 bases and J 3 bases; bases outside gene matches: 2. Here the CDR3 reads CASSLNRGTDTQYF. The CDR3 DNA reads TGTGCCAGCAGCTTAAACAGGGGAACAGATACGCAGTATTTT.

The chain joins TRBV7-6 to TRBJ2-3; D is unclear. V was pared by 6 bases and J by 9 bases, with 10 bases between. Germline CDR1 reads SGHVS; CDR2 reads FNYEAQ. The CDR3 runs to 11 residues. Written as DNA, the CDR3 is TGTGCCAGCAGTGCGGATTCAACGCAGTATTTT. Protein sequence: CASSADSTQYF.

This chain joins TRBV5-4 and TRBJ2-7; 7 nucleotides agree with TRBD1. The CDR3 runs to 13 residues. With V trimmed by 7 bases and J by 1 base, 5 bases remained unmatched. Per germline, CDR1 SGHNT and CDR2 YYREEE (reference sequence). The CDR3 sequence is CASCRDSSYEQYF. Here the CDR3 DNA reads TGTGCCAGCTGCCGGGACAGTTCCTACGAGCAGTACTTC.

The chain joins TRBV5-1 to TRBJ2-3; D remains unclear. The CDR3 spans 15 residues. V was trimmed by 0 bases and J by 0 bases, leaving 8 bases between them. The germline V gene has CDR1 SGHRS and CDR2 YFSETQ. In DNA form, the CDR3 reads TGCGCCAGCAGCTTGGTTCGGTCTAGCACAGATACGCAGTATTTT. Its protein product is CASSLVRSSTDTQYF.